Listed below are T cell receptor beta chains from one sample, sequenced in a study of neoadjuvant anti-PD-1 for oral cavity cancer. The repertoire was sequenced with immunoSEQ multiplex PCR; TCRdb's copy has only in-frame clones and lacks some. The sample comprises about 14,000 clones, nearly 70% of which are singletons, and about 3.2% rests with the top ten. Sequencing was performed on PBMCs, taken after nivolumab (anti-PD-1) treatment. These receptors all stem from a person aged 35 to 85 with oral cavity squamous cell carcinoma. The CDR3 runs from the conserved cysteine through the conserved F or W. The order of the fields is clone size, V gene, D gene, J gene, CDR3 protein, CDR3 DNA. A D gene is named only where the DNA matches it firmly. Some rows have no size entry. The others give once, few or many, or a class for an expanded clone.

clone size: .
V gene: TRBV5-6
D gene: TRBD1
J gene: TRBJ1-1
CDR3 protein: CASSFVGQATEAFF
CDR3 DNA: TGTGCCAGCAGCTTTGTAGGACAGGCAACTGAAGCTTTCTTT

clone size: .
V gene: TRBV6-1
D gene: .
J gene: TRBJ2-3
CDR3 protein: CASRRENRGTDTQYF
CDR3 DNA: TGTGCCAGTCGTCGGGAGAACCGGGGCACAGATACGCAGTATTTT

clone size: .
V gene: TRBV27
D gene: TRBD2
J gene: TRBJ2-7
CDR3 protein: CASTPSGRGEQYF
CDR3 DNA: TGTGCCAGCACCCCTAGCGGGAGGGGGGAGCAGTACTTC

clone size: .
V gene: TRBV27
D gene: TRBD1
J gene: TRBJ2-7
CDR3 protein: CASIAGQGRSYEQYF
CDR3 DNA: TGTGCCAGCATTGCCGGACAGGGGCGATCCTACGAGCAGTACTTC

clone size: .
V gene: TRBV6-5
D gene: .
J gene: TRBJ1-3
CDR3 protein: CASSYDRSGNTIYF
CDR3 DNA: TGTGCCAGCAGTTACGACCGCTCTGGAAACACCATATATTTT

clone size: .
V gene: TRBV29-1
D gene: TRBD1
J gene: TRBJ1-5
CDR3 protein: CSVRDRDSNQPQHF
CDR3 DNA: TGCAGCGTCCGGGACAGGGATAGCAATCAGCCCCAGCATTTT

clone size: .
V gene: TRBV30
D gene: TRBD2
J gene: TRBJ2-2
CDR3 protein: CAWSPYSGSGPGELFF
CDR3 DNA: TGTGCCTGGAGTCCTTATAGCGGGAGTGGTCCCGGGGAGCTGTTTTTT

clone size: .
V gene: TRBV10-1
D gene: .
J gene: TRBJ2-1
CDR3 protein: CASSAYPVLNEQFF
CDR3 DNA: TGCGCCAGCAGTGCCTACCCTGTACTCAATGAGCAGTTCTTC

clone size: .
V gene: TRBV19
D gene: .
J gene: TRBJ2-7
CDR3 protein: CASREGDYSYEQYF
CDR3 DNA: TGTGCCAGTAGGGAGGGAGACTACTCCTACGAGCAGTACTTC

clone size: .
V gene: TRBV11-2
D gene: .
J gene: TRBJ1-2
CDR3 protein: CASSLVEGKDYTF
CDR3 DNA: TGTGCCAGCAGCTTAGTCGAAGGGAAGGACTACACCTTC

clone size: .
V gene: TRBV6-1
D gene: .
J gene: TRBJ2-3
CDR3 protein: CASSDRFTDTQYF
CDR3 DNA: TGTGCCAGCAGTGACAGGTTCACAGATACGCAGTATTTT

clone size: .
V gene: TRBV15
D gene: TRBD1
J gene: TRBJ1-5
CDR3 protein: CATSRDGTGVNQPQHF
CDR3 DNA: TGTGCCACCAGCAGAGATGGGACAGGGGTCAATCAGCCCCAGCATTTT

clone size: once
V gene: TRBV6-1
D gene: TRBD1
J gene: TRBJ1-1
CDR3 protein: CASRGQLNTEAFF
CDR3 DNA: TGTGCCAGCAGGGGACAGTTAAACACTGAAGCTTTCTTT

clone size: .
V gene: TRBV9
D gene: .
J gene: TRBJ2-2
CDR3 protein: CASSAMGFEVAGELFF
CDR3 DNA: TGTGCCAGCAGCGCGATGGGGTTTGAGGTGGCCGGGGAGCTGTTTTTT

clone size: .
V gene: TRBV29-1
D gene: .
J gene: TRBJ2-5
CDR3 protein: CSVELGTPRGEAQYF
CDR3 DNA: TGCAGCGTTGAACTAGGGACCCCGCGAGGGGAGGCCCAGTACTTC

clone size: .
V gene: TRBV19
D gene: .
J gene: TRBJ1-5
CDR3 protein: CASSISPAGWHF
CDR3 DNA: TGTGCCAGTAGTATATCCCCGGCTGGTTGGCATTTT

clone size: medium-sized
V gene: TRBV19
D gene: TRBD1
J gene: TRBJ1-5
CDR3 protein: CASKGRQGLPINQPQHF
CDR3 DNA: TGTGCCAGTAAGGGTCGACAGGGACTACCCATAAATCAGCCCCAGCATTTT

clone size: .
V gene: TRBV7-2
D gene: .
J gene: TRBJ1-5
CDR3 protein: CASSSLRGNQPQHF
CDR3 DNA: TGTGCCAGCAGCTCTCTTCGGGGCAATCAGCCCCAGCATTTT

clone size: .
V gene: TRBV30
D gene: TRBD1
J gene: TRBJ2-2
CDR3 protein: CAWSPLWTGTGTGELFF
CDR3 DNA: TGTGCCTGGAGTCCACTTTGGACAGGAACGGGCACCGGGGAGCTGTTTTTT

clone size: .
V gene: TRBV11-2
D gene: .
J gene: TRBJ2-7
CDR3 protein: CASSREGYEQYF
CDR3 DNA: TGTGCCAGCAGCCGCGAAGGTTACGAGCAGTACTTC

clone size: .
V gene: TRBV5-1
D gene: .
J gene: TRBJ1-1
CDR3 protein: CASSRQSLNTEAFF
CDR3 DNA: TGCGCCAGTTCAAGACAATCTCTCAACACTGAAGCTTTCTTT

clone size: .
V gene: TRBV5-1
D gene: TRBD2
J gene: TRBJ2-7
CDR3 protein: CASSSLLAGVPNEQYF
CDR3 DNA: TGCGCCAGCAGCTCCTTACTAGCGGGAGTCCCCAACGAGCAGTACTTC

clone size: once
V gene: TRBV9
D gene: TRBD2
J gene: TRBJ2-1
CDR3 protein: CASSLDWAGDEQFF
CDR3 DNA: TGTGCCAGCAGCCTCGACTGGGCGGGGGATGAGCAGTTCTTC

clone size: .
V gene: TRBV7-9
D gene: TRBD2
J gene: TRBJ2-5
CDR3 protein: CASSHLAEETQYF
CDR3 DNA: TGTGCCAGCAGCCACCTAGCGGAGGAGACCCAGTACTTC

clone size: .
V gene: TRBV7-9
D gene: .
J gene: TRBJ2-1
CDR3 protein: CASSLGGQRGYNEQFF
CDR3 DNA: TGTGCCAGCAGCTTAGGGGGGCAGCGAGGGTACAATGAGCAGTTCTTC

clone size: few
V gene: TRBV19
D gene: TRBD1
J gene: TRBJ1-5
CDR3 protein: CASAQGAGGNQPQHF
CDR3 DNA: TGTGCCAGTGCCCAGGGGGCAGGGGGCAATCAGCCCCAGCATTTT

clone size: .
V gene: TRBV9
D gene: TRBD1
J gene: TRBJ1-3
CDR3 protein: CASSVGDRDGNTIYF
CDR3 DNA: TGTGCCAGCAGCGTAGGGGACAGGGATGGAAACACCATATATTTT

clone size: .
V gene: TRBV25-1
D gene: .
J gene: TRBJ2-7
CDR3 protein: CASSDLSGAHEQYF
CDR3 DNA: TGTGCCAGCAGTGACCTTAGCGGAGCTCACGAGCAGTACTTC

clone size: .
V gene: TRBV9
D gene: TRBD1
J gene: TRBJ2-7
CDR3 protein: CASSPRTGIDRQYF
CDR3 DNA: TGTGCCAGCAGCCCAAGGACAGGGATAGATCGGCAGTACTTC

clone size: .
V gene: TRBV4-1
D gene: .
J gene: TRBJ1-5
CDR3 protein: CASSLGPNQPQHF
CDR3 DNA: TGCGCCAGCAGCCTGGGACCGAATCAGCCCCAGCATTTT

clone size: .
V gene: TRBV5-4
D gene: .
J gene: TRBJ2-5
CDR3 protein: CASSSGPRVEETQYF
CDR3 DNA: TGTGCCAGCAGCTCGGGCCCCAGGGTGGAAGAGACCCAGTACTTC

clone size: .
V gene: TRBV6-4
D gene: TRBD2
J gene: TRBJ2-1
CDR3 protein: CASSDGLAGGHEQFF
CDR3 DNA: TGTGCCAGCAGTGATGGACTAGCGGGAGGGCATGAGCAGTTCTTC

clone size: .
V gene: TRBV7-8
D gene: TRBD2
J gene: TRBJ2-7
CDR3 protein: CASSLGTSGSYEQYF
CDR3 DNA: TGTGCCAGCAGCTTAGGGACTAGCGGATCCTACGAGCAGTACTTC

clone size: .
V gene: TRBV7-9
D gene: .
J gene: TRBJ1-1
CDR3 protein: CASSLVGPEAFF
CDR3 DNA: TGTGCCAGCAGCTTAGTCGGCCCTGAAGCTTTCTTT

clone size: .
V gene: TRBV7-8
D gene: .
J gene: TRBJ1-1
CDR3 protein: CASSLAKQGWTEAFF
CDR3 DNA: TGTGCCAGCAGCTTAGCGAAACAGGGCTGGACTGAAGCTTTCTTT

clone size: .
V gene: TRBV30
D gene: .
J gene: TRBJ1-5
CDR3 protein: CAWTEGQGFSPQHF
CDR3 DNA: TGTGCCTGGACGGAGGGGCAGGGGTTTTCGCCCCAGCATTTT

clone size: .
V gene: TRBV10-2
D gene: .
J gene: TRBJ1-1
CDR3 protein: CASYTGFEMNTEAFF
CDR3 DNA: TGCGCCAGCTATACAGGGTTCGAGATGAACACTGAAGCTTTCTTT

clone size: .
V gene: TRBV11-3
D gene: TRBD2
J gene: TRBJ2-3
CDR3 protein: CASSTGTSGRAGTDTQYF
CDR3 DNA: TGTGCCAGCAGCACCGGGACTAGCGGGAGGGCCGGCACAGATACGCAGTATTTT

clone size: .
V gene: TRBV29-1
D gene: TRBD1
J gene: TRBJ2-3
CDR3 protein: CSVQGAGGTDTQYF
CDR3 DNA: TGCAGCGTTCAGGGGGCAGGGGGCACAGATACGCAGTATTTT

clone size: .
V gene: TRBV29-1
D gene: TRBD1
J gene: TRBJ1-4
CDR3 protein: CSAGQGGEKLFF
CDR3 DNA: TGCAGCGCCGGACAGGGTGGGGAAAAACTGTTTTTT

clone size: .
V gene: TRBV29-1
D gene: .
J gene: TRBJ2-7
CDR3 protein: CSAGTSSYEQYF
CDR3 DNA: TGCAGCGCTGGGACCTCCTCCTACGAGCAGTACTTC

clone size: .
V gene: TRBV30
D gene: .
J gene: TRBJ2-7
CDR3 protein: CAWSVGGSYEQYF
CDR3 DNA: TGTGCCTGGAGTGTAGGGGGATCCTACGAGCAGTACTTC

clone size: .
V gene: TRBV15
D gene: .
J gene: TRBJ1-3
CDR3 protein: CATSRDRSLALENTIYF
CDR3 DNA: TGTGCCACCAGCAGAGACAGGTCTCTGGCCCTGGAAAACACCATATATTTT

clone size: once
V gene: TRBV2
D gene: .
J gene: TRBJ2-2
CDR3 protein: CASRPGRAANTGELFF
CDR3 DNA: TGTGCCAGCAGGCCCGGACGGGCAGCTAACACCGGGGAGCTGTTTTTT

clone size: .
V gene: TRBV7-6
D gene: TRBD2
J gene: TRBJ2-7
CDR3 protein: CASTTSGDFYEQYF
CDR3 DNA: TGTGCCAGCACTACTAGCGGAGACTTCTACGAGCAGTACTTC

clone size: few
V gene: TRBV28
D gene: TRBD1
J gene: TRBJ1-2
CDR3 protein: CASRDRADYGYTF
CDR3 DNA: TGTGCCAGCAGGGACAGGGCCGACTATGGCTACACCTTC

clone size: .
V gene: TRBV5-1
D gene: .
J gene: TRBJ2-1
CDR3 protein: CASSQDSSSYNEQFF
CDR3 DNA: TGCGCCAGCAGCCAGGACTCGAGCTCCTACAATGAGCAGTTCTTC

clone size: .
V gene: TRBV6-1
D gene: .
J gene: TRBJ1-2
CDR3 protein: CASSEPHNAVYGYTF
CDR3 DNA: TGTGCCAGCAGTGAACCACATAACGCCGTCTATGGCTACACCTTC

clone size: few
V gene: TRBV27
D gene: .
J gene: TRBJ2-5
CDR3 protein: CAVQETQYF
CDR3 DNA: TGTGCCGTACAAGAGACCCAGTACTTC

clone size: .
V gene: TRBV6-5
D gene: .
J gene: TRBJ2-3
CDR3 protein: CASSPRPGPTDTQYF
CDR3 DNA: TGTGCCAGCAGTCCCCGGCCCGGGCCAACAGATACGCAGTATTTT

clone size: .
V gene: TRBV5-1
D gene: .
J gene: TRBJ1-1
CDR3 protein: CASSLPLTEAFF
CDR3 DNA: TGCGCCAGCAGCCTACCCCTTACTGAAGCTTTCTTT

clone size: once
V gene: TRBV28
D gene: TRBD2
J gene: TRBJ2-2
CDR3 protein: CASSLAGANTGELFF
CDR3 DNA: TGTGCCAGCAGTTTAGCGGGAGCAAACACCGGGGAGCTGTTTTTT

clone size: few
V gene: TRBV9
D gene: .
J gene: TRBJ2-1
CDR3 protein: CASSEGGRYNEQFF
CDR3 DNA: TGTGCCAGCAGCGAAGGAGGCAGATACAATGAGCAGTTCTTC

clone size: .
V gene: TRBV5-6
D gene: .
J gene: TRBJ1-2
CDR3 protein: CASSSGTTYNYGYTF
CDR3 DNA: TGTGCCAGCAGCTCCGGGACGACGTATAACTATGGCTACACCTTC